The 20 T cell receptor beta chains below come from one sample, sequenced in a study of T-cell reconstitution after alpha-beta-depleted transplantation in children. It was with unique molecular identifiers that the TCRbeta library was prepared. Via MiXCR, TCRdb re-called the PCR reads, giving one row per CDR3 protein. The sample yields about 280,000 distinct CDR3 sequences, approximately 10% seen once. Here the sequenced sample was peripheral blood, taken 180 days after TCRalphabeta/CD19-depleted stem cell transplant. All receptors come from a male patient between 2 and 10 years old who had a stem cell transplant for chronic granulomatous disease, so the T cells may come from the graft donor.

This clonotype was detected many times. This chain joins TRBV29-1 and TRBJ2-3; TRBD1 might be the D (7 bases). Germline CDR1 and CDR2: SQVTM and ANQGSEA. CDR3 length equals 14 residues. The germline V and J ends were trimmed by 6 bases and 4 bases, with 17 bases remaining between them. CDR3 amino acids: CSVQVPGGPDTQYF. CDR3 in DNA: TGCAGCGTACAAGTTCCAGGGGGGCCAGATACGCAGTATTTT.

This clonotype has a count of ten or more. This rearrangement joins TRBV28 to TRBJ2-3, with D possibly matching TRBD1 (5 bases). V was pared by 3 bases and J by 5 bases, with 12 bases between. The V gene's germline CDR1 is MDHEN and CDR2 SYDVKM. There are 14 residues in the CDR3. CDR3 nucleotides: TGTGCCAGCAGTTTCTGGCAGGGTAAAGATACGCAGTATTTT. Encoded protein: CASSFWQGKDTQYF.

This clonotype has a count of ten or more. V usage is TRBV20-1 and J usage is TRBJ2-3; 11 bases line up with TRBD1. Germline V gene sequence: CDR1 DFQATT, CDR2 SNEGSKA (reference sequence). V trimming: 7 bases; J trimming: 5 bases; junction bases outside the gene matches: 8. The CDR3 runs 14 residues. CDR3 nucleotide sequence: TGCAGTGATACCGGACAGGGGGCCCGAGATACGCAGTATTTT. Translation gives CSDTGQGARDTQYF.

The sample holds many counts of this clonotype. The chain combines TRBV20-1 with TRBJ1-5; the D is unclear. Trimming pared 3 bases from V and 7 bases from J, leaving 13 bases between. The germline V gene has CDR1 DFQATT and CDR2 SNEGSKA (reference sequence). The CDR3 totals 13 residues. The CDR3 bases are TGCAGTGCTAGGATCGGTGTCGGCCAGCCCCAGCATTTT. Translation gives CSARIGVGQPQHF.

This clonotype was counted many times. The chain carries TRBV12-3 or TRBV12-4 and TRBJ1-2; no clear D. The V end was cut by 6 bases, the J end by 6 bases, with 14 bases between. The CDR3 length is 13 residues. DNA for the CDR3: TGTGCCAGCAGGCCTTTCGGGTTGCATGGCTACACCTTC. Its translation: CASRPFGLHGYTF.

This clonotype was detected many times. This rearrangement joins TRBV7-2 to TRBJ2-5; weak D call: TRBD1 (5 bases). V lost 1 base and J 1 base, leaving 7 bases between the germline ends. Germline V gene sequence: CDR1 SGHTA, CDR2 FQGNSA. The CDR3 has 14 amino acids. The CDR3 protein is CASSLGDSQETQYF. The CDR3 coding sequence is TGTGCCAGCAGCTTAGGTGACAGCCAAGAGACCCAGTACTTC.

A single count supports this clonotype. A read error may be the cause here, since a much bigger clone is one base away. The V gene is TRBV30, the J gene TRBJ2-3, with 8 nucleotides matching TRBD2. V gave up 6 bases and J gave up 3 bases; unmatched junction bases: 14. Per germline, CDR1 GTSNPN and CDR2 SVGIG (reference sequence). This CDR3 is built from 16 residues. The CDR3 here is CACSEWGLGSTDTQYF. The CDR3, as DNA: TGTGCCTGCAGCGAGTGGGGACTAGGGAGTACAGATACGCAGTATTTT.

This clonotype has a count of ten or more. A much larger clone lies a single base off, so this may be a read error. The gene calls are TRBV3-1 and TRBJ2-3; D is undetermined. Trimming pared 5 bases from V and 2 bases from J, leaving 2 bases between. Germline V CDR1 and CDR2: LGHDT, YNNKEL (reference sequence). CDR3 length equals 11 residues. CDR3 sequence reads: CASSATDTQYF. The CDR3 DNA follows: TGTGCCAGCAGCGCCACAGATACGCAGTATTTT.

The table lists this clonotype with many counts. The chain employs TRBV5-1 and TRBJ1-2; 7 bases line up with TRBD1. This CDR3 is built from 17 residues. V was pared by 0 bases and J by 6 bases, with 14 bases of the junction left unmatched. Germline V lookup: CDR1 SGHRS, CDR2 YFSETQ. Here the CDR3 reads CASSLAVSRQGGDGYTF. The CDR3 coding sequence is TGCGCCAGCAGCTTGGCGGTTTCACGACAGGGCGGTGATGGCTACACCTTC.

There are many counts of this clonotype. Written as DNA, the CDR3 is TGTGCCAGCAGTTCCCTCCGCAGGGGTACAGATACGCAGTATTTT. It translates to CASSSLRRGTDTQYF. The rearrangement links TRBV28 to TRBJ2-3; D possibly corresponds to TRBD1 (6 bases). Looked up from germline, CDR1 is MDHEN and CDR2 is SYDVKM. The CDR3 contains 15 residues. V was trimmed by 4 bases and J by 3 bases, leaving 14 bases between them.

This clonotype was recorded at least ten times. The chain is built from TRBV7-2 and TRBJ2-5; 9 bases agree with TRBD2. Germline trimming cut 5 bases from V and 6 bases from J; bases unmatched to any gene: 13. Germline V gene data show CDR1 as SGHTA and CDR2 as FQGNSA. The CDR3 is 16 amino acids. CDR3 region: CASSRRIAGVVKTQYF. CDR3 sequence (DNA): TGTGCCAGCAGCCGCCGGATAGCGGGAGTGGTGAAGACCCAGTACTTC.

The table lists this clonotype with many counts. The chain carries TRBV7-9 and TRBJ2-7, with 7 bases lining up with TRBD2. The CDR3 contains 14 residues. Germline CDR1 reads SEHNR; CDR2 reads FQNEAQ (reference sequence). The J segment lost 3 bases and the V segment lost 6 bases, leaving 8 bases of the junction unmatched. As DNA, the CDR3 is TGTGCCAGCAGGAGGGAGGGCGGAGTCTACGAGCAGTACTTC. Amino acids: CASRREGGVYEQYF.

In this sample, this clonotype turned up many times. The genes are TRBV29-1 and TRBJ2-3; TRBD1 agrees at 9 bases. The germline V gene has CDR1 SQVTM and CDR2 ANQGSEA. V lost 3 bases, J lost 3 bases, and 1 base stayed unmatched. The CDR3 spans 13 residues. The CDR3 DNA is TGCAGCGTTGACGGGACAGGGACAGATACGCAGTATTTT. Residues: CSVDGTGTDTQYF.

This clonotype was recorded many times. The V gene is TRBV27, the J gene TRBJ2-1; 7 bases fit TRBD2. The CDR3 has 16 residues. J gave up 3 bases and V 7 bases, and 12 bases lay outside the gene matches. In germline, CDR1 is MNHEY, CDR2 SMNVEV (reference sequence). CDR3 coding DNA: TGTGCCAGCATCCTCCACGCGGGAGTCTACTACAATGAGCAGTTCTTC. Translation: CASILHAGVYYNEQFF.

This chain joins TRBV7-8 and TRBJ2-7; a possible D gene is TRBD2 (6 bases). CDR1 SGHVS and CDR2 FQNEAQ come from the germline V gene. The CDR3 loop spans 15 amino acids. Trimming left V 1 base short and J 1 base short, with 11 bases between. CDR3 coding DNA: TGTGCCAGCAGCTTAGGGGGCGGGGATTCCTACGAGCAGTACTTC. It translates to CASSLGGGDSYEQYF.

This clonotype was seen many times. The DNA for the CDR3 is TGCAGTGCGGCTGGGTTTGGCACCGGGGAGCTGTTTTTT. Residues: CSAAGFGTGELFF. This chain uses TRBV20-1 with TRBJ2-2; D remains unclear. This CDR3 is built from 13 residues. With 6 bases removed from V and 4 bases from J, the gap between germline ends came to 12 bases. From germline, CDR1 is DFQATT and CDR2 SNEGSKA (reference sequence).

This clonotype was seen many times. V is TRBV29-1 and J is TRBJ2-7; D ambiguous. The germline V gene encodes CDR1 SQVTM and CDR2 ANQGSEA. The CDR3 is 12 amino acids. V was pared by 1 base and J by 8 bases, with 12 bases between. The CDR3 spells CSVEVSHVKQYF. The CDR3 DNA reads as TGCAGCGTTGAAGTTTCCCATGTGAAGCAGTACTTC.

In this sample, this clonotype turned up many times. The chain joins TRBV7-2 to TRBJ1-2; 11 nucleotides match TRBD1. Germline assignment: CDR1 SGHTA and CDR2 FQGNSA. V shed 1 base, J shed 4 bases, and the junction held 5 bases outside the gene matches. This CDR3 has 16 amino acids. The CDR3 nucleotides are TGTGCCAGCAGCTTAGGTGGACAGGGGGCTGGCTATGGCTACACCTTC. It yields the protein CASSLGGQGAGYGYTF.

This clonotype occurred many times. This chain connects TRBV13 to TRBJ2-1; D unclear. The CDR3 covers 12 residues. Looked up from germline, CDR1 is PRHDT and CDR2 is FYEKMQ (reference sequence). The germline V and J ends were trimmed by 3 bases and 9 bases, with 9 bases remaining between them. The CDR3 sequence: CASSFTAREQFF. CDR3 in DNA: TGTGCCAGCAGCTTCACTGCGCGTGAGCAGTTCTTC.

This clonotype was detected many times. The V and J genes are TRBV12-3 or TRBV12-4 and TRBJ1-4; TRBD1 might be the D (6 bases). The CDR3 spans 12 residues. V was pared by 6 bases and J by 7 bases, with 9 bases between. The CDR3 protein is CASRRGGEKLFF. DNA for the CDR3: TGTGCCAGCAGGAGGGGGGGTGAAAAACTGTTTTTT.